Listed below are T cell receptor beta chains from one sample, sequenced in a study of a mutant IDH1 vaccine in newly diagnosed glioma. TCRdb's table, derived via immunoSEQ multiplex PCR, lists solely in-frame clones and lacks some. The data contain about 69,000 clones, more than 85% of them seen just once; the ten biggest clones take up roughly 2%. Which antigens these TCRs recognize remains unknown. The sample in question was PBMCs, obtained from a glioma patient whose treatment included an IDH1 peptide vaccine. All receptors derive from a man aged 25-45 years with glioma. The conserved cysteine and the conserved F or W are not part of the CDR3 here. Size tells how often a clone was seen (once, few, many) or the class of an expanded clone, and some rows leave it out.

clone_size	v_call	j_call	cdr3_aa
.	TRBV7-3	TRBJ2-1	ASSSSDLAGVNNEQF
.	TRBV11-2	TRBJ2-1	ASSLSSSSYNEQF
few	TRBV30	TRBJ1-5	AWTNQGQPQH
.	TRBV4-3	TRBJ1-3	ASSQGRGSGNTIY
once	TRBV7-8	TRBJ2-2	ASSLRTGRESTGELF
.	TRBV6-4	TRBJ1-5	ASSAEWGQPQH
.	TRBV27	TRBJ2-7	ASSLYSPDRYEQY
.	TRBV5-6	TRBJ1-1	ASSLVDSPKAF
.	TRBV5-1	TRBJ2-1	ASSSLAGGPNEQF
.	TRBV5-1	TRBJ2-3	ASSPAGLAGVRSDTQY
.	TRBV28	TRBJ1-1	ASSSTGQNTEAF
.	TRBV30	TRBJ2-1	AWSVEKEQF
.	TRBV7-9	TRBJ1-1	ASIKRSESWDRANTEAF
.	TRBV11-3	TRBJ2-1	ASSSSGAGGPYNEQF
.	TRBV9	TRBJ1-1	ASSPLGAGEAF
.	TRBV29-1	TRBJ1-1	SVEEYSSNTEAF
once	TRBV11-3	TRBJ2-1	ASSGGGLSYNEQF
.	TRBV5-6	TRBJ2-1	ASSFRGYNEQF
.	TRBV4-1	TRBJ2-2	ASSQGFGELF
.	TRBV18	TRBJ1-1	ASSPPGGVNTEAF
.	TRBV9	TRBJ2-1	ASSSPTGNEQF
.	TRBV2	TRBJ2-7	ASIQGPEEQY